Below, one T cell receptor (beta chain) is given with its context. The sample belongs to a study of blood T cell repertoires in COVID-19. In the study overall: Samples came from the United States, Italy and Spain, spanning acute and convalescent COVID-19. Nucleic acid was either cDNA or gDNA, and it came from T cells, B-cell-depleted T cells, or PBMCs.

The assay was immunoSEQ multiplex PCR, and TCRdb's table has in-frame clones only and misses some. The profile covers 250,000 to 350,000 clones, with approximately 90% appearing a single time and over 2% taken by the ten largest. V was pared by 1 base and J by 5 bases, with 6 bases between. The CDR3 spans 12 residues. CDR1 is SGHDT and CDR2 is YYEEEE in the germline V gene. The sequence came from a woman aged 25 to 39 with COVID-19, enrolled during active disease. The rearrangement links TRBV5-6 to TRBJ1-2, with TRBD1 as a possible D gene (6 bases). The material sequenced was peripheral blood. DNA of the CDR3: TGTGCCAGCAGCTTGACAGGGTATGGCTACACCTTC. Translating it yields CASSLTGYGYTF.